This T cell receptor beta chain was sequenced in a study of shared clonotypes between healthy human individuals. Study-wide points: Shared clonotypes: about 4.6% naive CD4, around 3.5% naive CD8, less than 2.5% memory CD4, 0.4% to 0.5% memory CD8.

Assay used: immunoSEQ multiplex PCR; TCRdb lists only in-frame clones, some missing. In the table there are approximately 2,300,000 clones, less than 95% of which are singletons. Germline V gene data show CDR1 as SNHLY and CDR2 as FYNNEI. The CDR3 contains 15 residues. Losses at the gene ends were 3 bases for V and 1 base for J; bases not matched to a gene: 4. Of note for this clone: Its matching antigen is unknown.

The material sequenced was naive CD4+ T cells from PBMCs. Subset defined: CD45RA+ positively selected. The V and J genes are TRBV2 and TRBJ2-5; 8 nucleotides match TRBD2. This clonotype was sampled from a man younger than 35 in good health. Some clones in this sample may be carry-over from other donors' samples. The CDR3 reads CASSEALAGQETQYF. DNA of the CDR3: TGTGCCAGCAGTGAGGCTCTAGCGGGCCAAGAGACCCAGTACTTC.